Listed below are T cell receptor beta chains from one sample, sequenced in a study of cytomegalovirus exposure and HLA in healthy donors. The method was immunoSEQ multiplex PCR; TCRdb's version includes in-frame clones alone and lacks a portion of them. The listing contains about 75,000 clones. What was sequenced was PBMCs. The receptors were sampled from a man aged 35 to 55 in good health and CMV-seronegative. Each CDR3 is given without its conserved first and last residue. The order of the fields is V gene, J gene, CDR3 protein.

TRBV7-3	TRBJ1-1	ASSLTGDTEAF
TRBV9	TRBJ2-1	ASTPGRGGEQF
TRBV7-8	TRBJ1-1	ASSIQGTPLREAF
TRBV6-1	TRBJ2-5	ASSPGLAAETQY
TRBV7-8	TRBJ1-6	ASSLVVQDNSPLH
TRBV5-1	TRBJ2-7	ASRERGGVDFGTLEFAYEQY
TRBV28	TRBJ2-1	ASRPDRPGNEQF
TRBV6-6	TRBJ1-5	ASTYDRREPQH
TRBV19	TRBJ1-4	ASRAANEKLF
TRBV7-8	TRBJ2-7	ASSPGQTTSYEQY
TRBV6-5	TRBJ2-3	ASSYSIGSADTQY
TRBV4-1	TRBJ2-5	ASSQEEGGVRETQY
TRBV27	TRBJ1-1	ASSLQWGRQNTEAF
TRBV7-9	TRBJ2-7	ASSLVQGAYEQY
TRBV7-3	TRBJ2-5	ASSLMGRVETQY
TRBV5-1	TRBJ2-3	ASSHGGDTDTQY
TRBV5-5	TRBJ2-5	ASSPGTSGGGETQY